A selection of T cell receptor beta chains follows, all from one sample in a study of cytomegalovirus exposure and HLA in healthy donors. This table comes from immunoSEQ multiplex PCR, and its TCRdb copy is limited to in-frame clones, with some not included. The sample has about 140,000 clones, 70% seen once. Source material: PBMCs. These receptors all come from a woman younger than 45 in good health and CMV-seronegative. Both conserved end residues are part of each CDR3. A D gene is named only where the DNA matches it firmly. Not all rows give a size; the values are once, few, many and, for expanded clones, a class.

DNA,CDR3,J,V,size,D
TGTGCCAGCATACAGGGGAGCTATGGCTACACCTTC,CASIQGSYGYTF,TRBJ1-2,TRBV2,.,TRBD1
TGTGCCAGCAGCGCCCGGGGGGGGTGGGTAGATACGCAGTATTTT,CASSARGGWVDTQYF,TRBJ2-3,TRBV6-5,.,TRBD2
TGTGCCAGCAGCTTAGCGTGGACAGGGGGAGAGTTCTTC,CASSLAWTGGEFF,TRBJ2-1,TRBV11-2,.,TRBD1
TGTGCCAGCAGTTTGGCATTTCTTCAGCGGGCCTACGAGCAGTACTTC,CASSLAFLQRAYEQYF,TRBJ2-7,TRBV27,.,.
TGTGCCAGCAGTTTATTTGGGGGGTATGGCTACACCTTC,CASSLFGGYGYTF,TRBJ1-2,TRBV27,.,.
TGTGCCAGCAGAACAGGGGTTTCGACCAAAAACATTCAGTACTTC,CASRTGVSTKNIQYF,TRBJ2-4,TRBV6-5,.,TRBD1
TGTGCCAGCAGTTCGGCAGGGATGGATGAAAAACTGTTTTTT,CASSSAGMDEKLFF,TRBJ1-4,TRBV27,.,.
TGTGCCAGCAGCGCGACAGCTTCTGGAAACACCATATATTTT,CASSATASGNTIYF,TRBJ1-3,TRBV6-1,.,.
TGTGCCAGCAGCTTTCACTACGAGCAGTACTTC,CASSFHYEQYF,TRBJ2-7,TRBV11-2,.,.
TGTGCCAGCGGACTAGCGGGAACCAATGAGCAGTTCTTC,CASGLAGTNEQFF,TRBJ2-1,TRBV6-5,.,TRBD2
TGTGCCAGCAGTCAGGGACAGGGTGGAAATTCACCCCTCCACTTT,CASSQGQGGNSPLHF,TRBJ1-6,TRBV2,.,TRBD1
TGTGCCAGTAGTATGAGGTTCAACCAGGGGATTGAAGGCGGCACAGATACGCAGTATTTT,CASSMRFNQGIEGGTDTQYF,TRBJ2-3,TRBV19,.,.
TGTGCCTGGAGTGCCCAGGGCTATGGCTACACCTTC,CAWSAQGYGYTF,TRBJ1-2,TRBV30,.,.
TGTGCCAGCAAATTGGAACAGGGCCACACTGAAGCTTTCTTT,CASKLEQGHTEAFF,TRBJ1-1,TRBV2,.,.
TGTGCCAGCAGCTGGGCTGGGCGATCACCCCTCCACTTT,CASSWAGRSPLHF,TRBJ1-6,TRBV5-6,medium-sized,.
TGTGCCTGGAGTGGAAGTGGGGGAGGAGAGACCCAGTACTTC,CAWSGSGGGETQYF,TRBJ2-5,TRBV30,.,.
TGTGCCAGCAGTGAAGGGAGGGGGCGTCAGCCCCAGCATTTT,CASSEGRGRQPQHF,TRBJ1-5,TRBV6-1,.,TRBD1
TGTGCCAGCAGCCTTAGCGGGGGGGCCACAGATACGCAGTATTTT,CASSLSGGATDTQYF,TRBJ2-3,TRBV6-6,few,TRBD2
TGTGCCAGCAGTGTACGGGAGGGTGAGACCCAGTACTTC,CASSVREGETQYF,TRBJ2-5,TRBV2,once,TRBD2
TGTGCCAGCAGTGGAGACAGGGTCTATGGCTACACCTTC,CASSGDRVYGYTF,TRBJ1-2,TRBV2,few,TRBD1
TGTGCCATCAGTAGTCCAGGGCGTTATGGCTACACCTTC,CAISSPGRYGYTF,TRBJ1-2,TRBV10-3,.,.
TGCGCCAGCAGCCCAGGGGGATTTGTGAATGAGCAGTTCTTC,CASSPGGFVNEQFF,TRBJ2-1,TRBV4-1,.,TRBD1
TGTGCCAGCACGAGACAGCGAGCTGAAAAACTGTTTTTT,CASTRQRAEKLFF,TRBJ1-4,TRBV6-5,few,.
TGTGCCAGTAGCCGACTAGCGGGCGATGCTGGCGCCGGGGAGCTGTTTTTT,CASSRLAGDAGAGELFF,TRBJ2-2,TRBV19,.,TRBD2
TGTGCCAGCAGTGGGATATCCACAGGGGAAGAGACCCAGTACTTC,CASSGISTGEETQYF,TRBJ2-5,TRBV27,.,TRBD1
TGTGCCAGTAGTGACCAACAGGGGGCGACAGATACGCAGTATTTT,CASSDQQGATDTQYF,TRBJ2-3,TRBV19,.,TRBD1